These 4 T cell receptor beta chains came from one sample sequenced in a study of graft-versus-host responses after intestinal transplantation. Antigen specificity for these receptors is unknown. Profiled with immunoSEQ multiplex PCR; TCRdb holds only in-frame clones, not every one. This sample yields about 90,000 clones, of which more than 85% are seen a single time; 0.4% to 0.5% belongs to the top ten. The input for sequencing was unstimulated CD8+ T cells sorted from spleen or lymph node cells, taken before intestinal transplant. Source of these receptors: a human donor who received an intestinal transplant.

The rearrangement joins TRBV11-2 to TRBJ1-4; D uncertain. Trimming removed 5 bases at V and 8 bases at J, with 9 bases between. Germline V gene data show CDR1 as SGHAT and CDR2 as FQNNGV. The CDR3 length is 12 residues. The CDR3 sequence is CASSQMVEKLFF. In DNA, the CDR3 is TGTGCCAGCAGCCAGATGGTAGAAAAACTGTTTTTT.

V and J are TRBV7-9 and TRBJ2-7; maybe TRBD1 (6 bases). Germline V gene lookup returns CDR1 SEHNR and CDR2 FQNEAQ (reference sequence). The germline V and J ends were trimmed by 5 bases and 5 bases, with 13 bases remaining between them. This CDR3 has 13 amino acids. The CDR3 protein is CASSPRTDHEQYF. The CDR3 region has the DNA TGTGCCAGCAGCCCCCGGACAGATCACGAGCAGTACTTC.

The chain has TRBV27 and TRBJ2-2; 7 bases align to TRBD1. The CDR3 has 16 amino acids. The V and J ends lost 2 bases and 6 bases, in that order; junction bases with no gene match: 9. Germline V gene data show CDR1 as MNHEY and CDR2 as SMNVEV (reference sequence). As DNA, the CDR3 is TGTGCCAGCAGTTTAGCCGTGACAGGGCGGGCCGGGGAGCTGTTTTTT. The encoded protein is CASSLAVTGRAGELFF.

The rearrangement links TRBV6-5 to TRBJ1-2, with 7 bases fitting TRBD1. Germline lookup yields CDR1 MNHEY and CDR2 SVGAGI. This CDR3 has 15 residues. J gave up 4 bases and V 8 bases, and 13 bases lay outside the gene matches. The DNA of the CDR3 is TGTGCCAGCGGATCCAGGGGGGATTCACGCTATGGCTACACCTTC. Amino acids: CASGSRGDSRYGYTF.